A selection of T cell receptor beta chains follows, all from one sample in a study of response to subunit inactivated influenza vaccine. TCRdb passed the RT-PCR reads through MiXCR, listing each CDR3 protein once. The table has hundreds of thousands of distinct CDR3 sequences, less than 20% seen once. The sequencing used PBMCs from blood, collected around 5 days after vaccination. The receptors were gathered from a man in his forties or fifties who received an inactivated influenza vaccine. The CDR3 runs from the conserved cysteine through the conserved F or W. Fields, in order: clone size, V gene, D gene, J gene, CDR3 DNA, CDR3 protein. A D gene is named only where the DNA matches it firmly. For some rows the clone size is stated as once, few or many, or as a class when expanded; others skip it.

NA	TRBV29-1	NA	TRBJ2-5	TGCAGCGTCGCCTATCAGGGGTCGACCCAGTACTTC	CSVAYQGSTQYF
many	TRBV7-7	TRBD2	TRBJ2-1	TGTGCCAGCAGCCTTAGCGGGAGTACCAATGAGCAGTTCTTC	CASSLSGSTNEQFF
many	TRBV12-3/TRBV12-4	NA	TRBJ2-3	TGTGCCAGCAGTTTTTGGCGGGATGGAGATACGCAGTATTTT	CASSFWRDGDTQYF
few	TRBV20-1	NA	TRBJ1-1	TGCAGTGCTGTGGGGGCGGGGAACACTGAAGCTTTCTTT	CSAVGAGNTEAFF
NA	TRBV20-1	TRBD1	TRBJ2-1	TGCAGTGCCATAACAGGGGGCGCAGTAGGCCATGAGCAGTTCTTC	CSAITGGAVGHEQFF
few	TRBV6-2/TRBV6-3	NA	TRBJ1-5	TGTGCCAGCAGTTACGAGGTGAACAATCAGCCCCAGCATTTT	CASSYEVNNQPQHF
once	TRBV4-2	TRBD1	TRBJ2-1	TGTGCCAGCAGCCAAGGAGGGGGCGGGGAGCAGTTCTTC	CASSQGGGGEQFF
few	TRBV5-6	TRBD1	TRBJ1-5	TGTGCCAGCAGCTCCCGGGACAGAGCTCTGAATCAGCCCCAGCATTTT	CASSSRDRALNQPQHF
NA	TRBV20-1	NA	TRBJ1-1	TGCAGTGCTAAAAAAACCGGGGCTGAAGCTTTCTTT	CSAKKTGAEAFF
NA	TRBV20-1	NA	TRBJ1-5	TGCAGTGCCCGGAGGAGGGACACTCAGCCCCAGCATTTT	CSARRRDTQPQHF
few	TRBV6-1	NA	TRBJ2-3	TGTGCCAGCAGGGAGTGGGATACAGATACGCAGTATTTT	CASREWDTDTQYF
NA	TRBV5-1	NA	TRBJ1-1	TGCGCCAGCAGCTTAGGTGGGACTGGACCGAAAGCTTTCTTT	CASSLGGTGPKAFF
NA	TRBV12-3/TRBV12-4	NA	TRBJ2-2	TGTGCCAGCACGCCGAGCGTTAACACCGGGGAGCTGTTTTTT	CASTPSVNTGELFF
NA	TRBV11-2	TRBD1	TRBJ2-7	TGTGCCAGCAGCCCATCTTACAGGGGGCAGGAGCAGTACTTC	CASSPSYRGQEQYF
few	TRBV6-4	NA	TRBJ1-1	TGTGCCAGCGGATTGGGGATGAACACTGAAGCTTTCTTT	CASGLGMNTEAFF
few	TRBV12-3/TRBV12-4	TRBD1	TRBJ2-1	TGTGCCAGCAGTTTGGCAACAGGGGGCCGGAATGAGCAGTTCTTC	CASSLATGGRNEQFF
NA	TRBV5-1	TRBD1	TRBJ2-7	TGCGCCAGCAGCTTCAATATACCGGGACAGAGCTCCTACGAGCAGTACTTC	CASSFNIPGQSSYEQYF
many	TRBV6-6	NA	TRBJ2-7	TGTGCCAGCAGTTACTCAGGAGGGGGAGAGCAGTACTTC	CASSYSGGGEQYF
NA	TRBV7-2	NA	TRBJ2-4	TGTGCCAGCAGTTTACTCACAAGAGCCAAAAACATTCAGTACTTC	CASSLLTRAKNIQYF
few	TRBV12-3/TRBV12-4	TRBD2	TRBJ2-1	TGTGCCAGCAGTGAAGCGGGGGGGCCGAAAAATGAGCAGTTCTTC	CASSEAGGPKNEQFF
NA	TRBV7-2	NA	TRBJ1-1	TGTGCCAGCAGCCAACAGGGTTTGCGCACTGAAGCTTTCTTT	CASSQQGLRTEAFF
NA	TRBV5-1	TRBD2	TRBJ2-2	TGCGCCAGCAGCATCGGACTAGCGGGAGAAGGGGAGCTGTTTTTT	CASSIGLAGEGELFF
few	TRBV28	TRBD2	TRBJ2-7	TGTGCCAGCAGTGATACCGGCCTAGCGGGAGAATACGAGCAGTACTTC	CASSDTGLAGEYEQYF
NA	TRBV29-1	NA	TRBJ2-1	TGCAGCGTTGGGGGCAGTTACTACAATGAGCAGTTCTTC	CSVGGSYYNEQFF
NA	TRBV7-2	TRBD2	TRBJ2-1	TGTGCCAGCAGCTTAGTCCCTAGCGGGGTATCCTACAATGAGCAGTTCTTC	CASSLVPSGVSYNEQFF
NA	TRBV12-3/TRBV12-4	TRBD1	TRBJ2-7	TGTGCCAGCAGTTTTAGGGACAGGGCGTTTGGGCAGTACTTC	CASSFRDRAFGQYF
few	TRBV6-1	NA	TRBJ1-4	TGTGCCAGCAGTGAAGTCCTTCTGGATGAAAAACTGTTTTTT	CASSEVLLDEKLFF
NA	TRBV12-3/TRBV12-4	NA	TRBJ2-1	TGTGCCAGCAGTCAGTGGGAGAGGTTCGGCGAGCAGTTCTTC	CASSQWERFGEQFF
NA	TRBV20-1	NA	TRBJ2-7	TGCAGTGCTAGGGACCTTGGGGGGAACGAGCAGTACTTC	CSARDLGGNEQYF
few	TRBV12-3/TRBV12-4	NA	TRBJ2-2	TGTGCCAGCAGCCAGGGGAGTCGGGAGCTGTTTTTT	CASSQGSRELFF
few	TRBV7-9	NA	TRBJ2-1	TGTGCCAGCACCGAATTTCTGCTCAACAATGAGCAGTTCTTC	CASTEFLLNNEQFF
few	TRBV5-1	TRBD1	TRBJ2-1	TGCGCCAGCAGCTTGTCGTCCACAGGGGCCCTCAATGAGCAGTTCTTC	CASSLSSTGALNEQFF
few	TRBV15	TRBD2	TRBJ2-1	TGTGCCACCAGCAGAGATAATACGGGAGGTAGTGAGCAGTTCTTC	CATSRDNTGGSEQFF
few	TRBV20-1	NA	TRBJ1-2	TGCAGTGCTTTATCTGGAGGTCCCTTCTATGGCTACACCTTC	CSALSGGPFYGYTF
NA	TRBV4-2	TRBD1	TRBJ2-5	TGTGCCAGCAGCCAAGATCCCGGGACAGGGGCCGAAGAGACCCAGTACTTC	CASSQDPGTGAEETQYF
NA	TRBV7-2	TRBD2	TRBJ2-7	TGTGCCAGCAGCCCCAGCGGGAGGGCGGGCTCCTACGAGCAGTACTTC	CASSPSGRAGSYEQYF
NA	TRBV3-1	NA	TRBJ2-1	TGTGCCAGCAGCCAAGGGCGGACCAGTGAGCAGTTCTTC	CASSQGRTSEQFF
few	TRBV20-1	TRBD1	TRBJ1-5	TGCAGTGCTAGGGCGGGACAGCAGCCCCAGCATTTT	CSARAGQQPQHF
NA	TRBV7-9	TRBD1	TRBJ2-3	TGTGCCAGCAGCTTTTCCCGGGACAGGGGCACAGATACGCAGTATTTT	CASSFSRDRGTDTQYF
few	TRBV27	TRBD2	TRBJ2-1	TGTGCCAGCAGTCAGCAGCCAGTGGGGACGGGAGGGCCCGACAATGAGCAGTTCTTC	CASSQQPVGTGGPDNEQFF
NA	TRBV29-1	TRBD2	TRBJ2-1	TGCAGCGTTGACGGGAGGGCCGATGAGCAGTTCTTC	CSVDGRADEQFF
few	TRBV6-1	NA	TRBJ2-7	TGTGCCAGCCATAACGGACAAAAGCGGGACAGAATCTACGAGCAGTACTTC	CASHNGQKRDRIYEQYF
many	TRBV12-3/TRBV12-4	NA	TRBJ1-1	TGTGCCAGCAGTTTACGGGCGAGGGCTTTCTTT	CASSLRARAFF
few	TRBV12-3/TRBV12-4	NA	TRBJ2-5	TGTGCCAGCAGTCATGGAGGGCCAGAGACCCAGTACTTC	CASSHGGPETQYF
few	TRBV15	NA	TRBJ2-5	TGTGCCACCAGCGGACGGGCTGAAGAGACCCAGTACTTC	CATSGRAEETQYF
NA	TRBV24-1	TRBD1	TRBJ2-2	TGTGCCACCAGCGGGACAGGGGTTTCCACCGGGGAGCTGTTTTTT	CATSGTGVSTGELFF
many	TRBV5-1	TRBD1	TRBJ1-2	TGCGCCAGCAGCTTGAATACGCGACAGGGCTATGGCTACACCTTC	CASSLNTRQGYGYTF
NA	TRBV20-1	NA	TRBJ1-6	TGCAGTGCGGGGAGGGGGAACAGCTATTCACCCCTCCACTTT	CSAGRGNSYSPLHF
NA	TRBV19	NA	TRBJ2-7	TGTGCCAGTACCGCAGACAGTGGGTCCCACGAGCAGTACTTC	CASTADSGSHEQYF
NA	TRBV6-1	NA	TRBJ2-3	TGTGCCAGCTGTCTGGGGGCTGCTCCTAGCACAGATACGCAGTATTTT	CASCLGAAPSTDTQYF
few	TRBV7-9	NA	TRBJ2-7	TGTGCCAGCAGCCCCGCGGTCAAGCAGTACTTC	CASSPAVKQYF
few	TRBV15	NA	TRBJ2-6	TGTGCCACCAGCAAAACTGAGGACAGCCTGGGCCGCTCTGGGGCCAACGTCCTGACTTTC	CATSKTEDSLGRSGANVLTF
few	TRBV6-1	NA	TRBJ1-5	TGTGCCAGCAGACCGGGGGACGGATTTTATAGCAATCAGCCCCAGCATTTT	CASRPGDGFYSNQPQHF
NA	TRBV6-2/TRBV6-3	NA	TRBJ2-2	TGTGCCAGCAGTTACTGGCAGAACACCGGGGAGCTGTTTTTT	CASSYWQNTGELFF
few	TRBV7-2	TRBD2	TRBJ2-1	TGTGCCAGCACCGTACCGGGGGGATACAATGAGCAGTTCTTC	CASTVPGGYNEQFF
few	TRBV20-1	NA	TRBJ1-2	TGCAGTGAGACACCCGATCAATATGGCTACACCTTC	CSETPDQYGYTF
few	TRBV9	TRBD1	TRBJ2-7	TGTGCCAGCAGCCCTAGACAGGGGGACTACGAGCAGTACTTC	CASSPRQGDYEQYF
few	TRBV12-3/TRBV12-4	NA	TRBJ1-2	TGTGCAGAGTCCGGGGGCCACTATGGCTACACCTTC	CAESGGHYGYTF
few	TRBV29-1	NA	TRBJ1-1	TGCAGCGTTGGGGCAGCTAACACTGAAGCTTTCTTT	CSVGAANTEAFF
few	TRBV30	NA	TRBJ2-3	TGTGCCTGGAGCGGGACCACCGAGCCAGATACGCAGTATTTT	CAWSGTTEPDTQYF